The 15 T cell receptor beta chains below come from one sample, sequenced in a study of shared clonotypes between healthy human individuals. Clones were sequenced by immunoSEQ multiplex PCR, and TCRdb holds only the in-frame ones, with some missing. In the table there are 470,000 or so clones, 70% to 85% of which are singletons. Sample: PBMCs. The receptors here all came from a woman in her forties in good health. Some clones in this sample may be carry-over from other donors' samples.

As concerns this clone: This sample includes further DNA sequences coding for the same CDR3. The chain couples TRBV5-5 to TRBJ2-5, with D uncertain. V gave up 0 bases and J gave up 5 bases, with 5 bases separating them. CDR1 and CDR2 (germline): SGHKS, YYEKEE (reference sequence). The CDR3 is made up of 12 amino acids. CDR3 region: CASSLVGETQYF. The CDR3 DNA is TGTGCCAGCAGCTTGGTGGGGGAGACCCAGTACTTC.

This chain uses TRBV7-9 with TRBJ2-2; no definite D call. Germline assignment: CDR1 SEHNR and CDR2 FQNEAQ (reference sequence). This CDR3 spans 16 amino acids. Trimming pared 1 base from V and 3 bases from J, leaving 12 bases between. In DNA, the CDR3 is TGTGCCAGCAGCTTAGGGAGTATGGGATACACCGGGGAGCTGTTTTTT. Amino acid sequence: CASSLGSMGYTGELFF.

This chain links TRBV19 with TRBJ1-1; 7 bases align to TRBD1. The CDR3 has 13 amino acids. CDR1 and CDR2 from the germline V gene are LNHDA and SQIVND (reference sequence). J gave up 4 bases and V 7 bases, and 6 bases lay outside the gene matches. The CDR3 protein is CASKKDRITEAFF. The CDR3 DNA is TGTGCCAGTAAGAAGGACAGGATCACTGAAGCTTTCTTT.

The chain links TRBV30 to TRBJ1-4, with 8 bases aligning to TRBD1. The CDR3 covers 14 residues. J gave up 5 bases and V 5 bases, and 7 bases lay outside the gene matches. In germline, CDR1 is GTSNPN, CDR2 SVGIG (reference sequence). For the CDR3, the DNA is TGTGCCTGGGCCACCACAGGGGGAAATGAAAAACTGTTTTTT. Its translation is CAWATTGGNEKLFF.

The rearrangement uses TRBV5-4 and TRBJ2-1; 10 positions agree with TRBD2. The CDR3 totals 16 residues. CDR1 and CDR2 (germline): SGHNT, YYREEE (reference sequence). With 0 bases clipped from V and 7 bases from J, the junction kept 7 bases outside the gene matches. CDR3 sequence: CASSLDLAGVKNEQFF. The CDR3 coding sequence is TGTGCCAGCAGCTTGGATCTAGCGGGAGTAAAAAATGAGCAGTTCTTC.

This clone showed up just a few times. For the CDR3, the DNA is TGTGCCAGCAGCAAGGCGTATGCCGGGGAGCTGTTTTTT. Protein sequence: CASSKAYAGELFF. The J gene is TRBJ2-2, the V gene TRBV7-2; D remains unclear. The length of the CDR3 is 13 residues. The V end was cut by 5 bases, the J end by 6 bases, with 10 bases between. Germline CDR1 reads SGHTA; CDR2 reads FQGNSA.

V and J are TRBV7-2 and TRBJ2-1; D might be TRBD1 (5 bases). V was trimmed by 1 base and J by 9 bases, leaving 10 bases between them. The CDR3 loop spans 13 amino acids. The germline gives CDR1 SGHTA, CDR2 FQGNSA. CDR3: CASSLEGMFEQFF. CDR3 nucleotide sequence: TGTGCCAGCAGCTTAGAGGGGATGTTTGAGCAGTTCTTC.

V is TRBV30 and J is TRBJ2-7; 7 bases are a match to TRBD1. Germline CDR1 reads GTSNPN; CDR2 reads SVGIG (reference sequence). The V segment lost 0 bases and the J segment 7 bases; nucleotides outside the gene matches: 9. The CDR3 has 14 residues. CDR3 in amino acids: CAWSVTGVLMEQYF. The CDR3 nucleotides read TGTGCCTGGAGTGTAACAGGGGTACTTATGGAGCAGTACTTC.

The chain combines TRBV2 with TRBJ2-1; TRBD2 matches 9 bases. The CDR3 contains 15 residues. CDR1 SNHLY and CDR2 FYNNEI come from the germline V gene. V shed 5 bases, J shed 8 bases, and the junction held 10 bases outside the gene matches. DNA for the CDR3: TGTGCCAGCAGTTCGGGACTAGCTTCCGTCTATGAGCAGTTCTTC. Encoded protein: CASSSGLASVYEQFF.

The gene calls are TRBV6-5 and TRBJ2-7; 8 bases are shared with TRBD1. V lost 0 bases and J lost 3; bases outside the gene matches: 4. Germline V gene lookup returns CDR1 MNHEY and CDR2 SVGAGI. This CDR3 region has 15 residues. The CDR3 coding sequence is TGTGCCAGCAGTTACTCGGCAGGGGGCCACTACGAGCAGTACTTC. This encodes CASSYSAGGHYEQYF.

The genes are TRBV2 and TRBJ1-4, with D unclear. V was shortened by 7 bases and J by 4 bases, with 10 bases between the two germline ends. The CDR3 extends over 13 amino acids. Germline lookup yields CDR1 SNHLY and CDR2 FYNNEI. The CDR3 is CASKADSNEKLFF. In DNA, the CDR3 is TGTGCCAGCAAGGCGGATAGTAATGAAAAACTGTTTTTT. Variable domain in full (rest from reference TRBV2 and TRBJ1-4): EPEVTQTPSHQVTQMGQEVILRCVPISNHLYFYWYRQILGQKVEFLVSFYNNEISEKSEIFDDQFSVERPDGSNFTLKIRSTKLEDSAMYFCASKADSNEKLFFGSGTQLSVL.

This chain uses TRBV9 with TRBJ2-7; tentatively, D is TRBD1 (5 bases). There are 19 residues in the CDR3. Germline values: CDR1 SGDLS, CDR2 YYNGEE. Deletions cut 3 bases from V and 2 bases from J, with 27 bases between. Here the CDR3 DNA reads TGTGCCAGCAGCGCTGAAGCCGCATGGTCGAGACAGTATCCCTACGAGCAGTACTTC. Translation: CASSAEAAWSRQYPYEQYF.

Concerning this clone itself: This may be a read error: a much more frequent sequence differs by one nucleotide. The chain carries TRBV30 and TRBJ1-1; D is possibly TRBD1 (5 bases). The CDR3 has 14 amino acids. Germline CDR1 GTSNPN, CDR2 SVGIG (reference sequence). This CDR3 reads CARRDSPAGTEAFF. CDR3 coding DNA: TGTGCCAGGAGGGACTCGCCGGCGGGCACTGAAGCTTTCTTT. Combining the CDR3 with reference TRBV30 and TRBJ1-1 gives the whole variable domain SQTIHQWPATLVQPVGSPLSLECTVEGTSNPNLYWYRQAAGRGLQLLFYSVGIGQISSEVPQNLSASRPQDRQFILSSKKLLLSDSGFYLCARRDSPAGTEAFFGQGTRLTVV.

The V and J genes are TRBV10-3 and TRBJ2-1; the match to TRBD2 covers 9 bases. Germline lookup yields CDR1 ENHRY and CDR2 SYGVKD. J gave up 8 bases and V 3 bases, and 17 bases lay outside the gene matches. The CDR3 has 18 amino acids. The CDR3 bases are TGTGCCATCAGTGAAAAGGGCGCTTCGCGGGAGGGCCTCTATGAGCAGTTCTTC. Encoded protein: CAISEKGASREGLYEQFF.

This chain links TRBV5-1 with TRBJ1-4, with D perhaps matching TRBD1 (5 bases). Trimming stripped 3 bases from V and 2 bases from J, with 11 bases between. In germline, CDR1 is SGHRS, CDR2 YFSETQ. The CDR3 covers 15 residues. CDR3 bases: TGCGCCAGCAGCTGGTCGGGGCTTACTAATGAAAAACTGTTTTTT. Its protein product is CASSWSGLTNEKLFF.